These T cell receptor beta chains were read from a single sample in a study of blood T cell repertoires in COVID-19. This table comes from immunoSEQ multiplex PCR, and its TCRdb copy is limited to in-frame clones, with some not included. The table shows roughly 100,000 clones, with more than 80% occurring only once. Sample: peripheral blood. Source of these receptors: a man aged 55 to 70 with acute or convalescent COVID-19. Each CDR3 is given with its conserved first and last residue. A D gene is named only where the DNA matches it firmly. Expanded clones get a size class; other rows say once, few or many, or leave the size out.

v_call	clone_size	d_call	j_call	cdr3_aa	cdr3_nt
TRBV6-2/TRBV6-3	NA	TRBD1	TRBJ1-5	CASSPRDRGHQPQHF	TGTGCCAGCAGCCCGCGTGACAGGGGACATCAGCCCCAGCATTTT
TRBV19	NA	NA	TRBJ2-1	CASSIGTEQFF	TGTGCCAGTAGTATAGGTACAGAGCAGTTCTTC
TRBV11-2	NA	NA	TRBJ2-1	CASSSGVYNEQFF	TGTGCCAGCAGCTCCGGGGTTTACAATGAGCAGTTCTTC
TRBV28	NA	NA	TRBJ2-5	CASSFQETQYF	TGTGCCAGCAGTTTTCAGGAGACCCAGTACTTC
TRBV6-5	NA	TRBD1	TRBJ1-1	CASSYLEDRATEAFF	TGTGCCAGCAGTTACCTCGAAGACAGGGCCACTGAAGCTTTCTTT
TRBV3-1/TRBV3-2	NA	TRBD1	TRBJ2-5	CASGQGRETQYF	TGTGCCAGCGGACAGGGGCGGGAGACCCAGTACTTC
TRBV5-6	few	NA	TRBJ1-5	CASSFSGFNQPQHF	TGTGCCAGCAGCTTTTCGGGTTTTAATCAGCCCCAGCATTTT
TRBV6-5	NA	NA	TRBJ1-1	CASSYGQLNTEAFF	TGTGCCAGCAGCTACGGACAATTGAACACTGAAGCTTTCTTT
TRBV24-1	NA	NA	TRBJ2-1	CATSEPSSFHEQFF	TGTGCCACCAGTGAGCCCTCTAGTTTCCATGAGCAGTTCTTC
TRBV19	NA	NA	TRBJ1-3	CASSDLRGFFGNTIYF	TGTGCCAGTAGCGACCTAAGAGGGTTCTTTGGAAACACCATATATTTT
TRBV15	NA	NA	TRBJ1-5	CATSRAEGPQHF	TGTGCCACCAGCAGAGCCGAGGGACCCCAGCATTTT
TRBV6-5	NA	NA	TRBJ1-4	CASSSRQLTNEKLFF	TGTGCCAGCAGTTCACGACAGCTTACTAATGAAAAACTGTTTTTT
TRBV19	many	TRBD2	TRBJ2-2	CASSKLAGGTGELFF	TGTGCCAGTAGTAAACTAGCGGGGGGTACCGGGGAGCTGTTTTTT
TRBV3-1/TRBV3-2	NA	TRBD1	TRBJ1-6	CASSHTGGWSPLHF	TGTGCCAGCAGCCATACAGGGGGCTGGTCACCCCTCCACTTT
TRBV10-3	NA	NA	TRBJ1-4	CAISPSRSAPNEKLFF	TGTGCCATCAGCCCCTCCCGGAGCGCACCTAATGAAAAACTGTTTTTT